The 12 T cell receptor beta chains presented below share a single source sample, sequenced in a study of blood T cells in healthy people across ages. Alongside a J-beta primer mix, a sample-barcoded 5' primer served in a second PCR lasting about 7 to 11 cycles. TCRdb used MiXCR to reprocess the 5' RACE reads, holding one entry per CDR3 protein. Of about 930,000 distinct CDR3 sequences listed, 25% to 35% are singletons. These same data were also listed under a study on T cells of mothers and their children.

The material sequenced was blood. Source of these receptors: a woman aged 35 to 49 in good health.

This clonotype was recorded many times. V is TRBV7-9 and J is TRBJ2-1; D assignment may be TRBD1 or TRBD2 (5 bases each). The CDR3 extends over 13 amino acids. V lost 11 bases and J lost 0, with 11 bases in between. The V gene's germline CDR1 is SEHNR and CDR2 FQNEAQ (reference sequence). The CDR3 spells CAGQLDSYNEQFF. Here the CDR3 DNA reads TGTGCCGGACAACTAGACTCCTACAATGAGCAGTTCTTC. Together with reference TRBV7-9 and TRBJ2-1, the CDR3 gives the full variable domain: DTGVSQNPRHKITKRGQNVTFRCDPISEHNRLYWYRQTLGQGPEFLTYFQNEAQLEKSRLLSDRFSAERPKGSFSTLEIQRTEQGDSAMYLCAGQLDSYNEQFFGPGTRLTVL.

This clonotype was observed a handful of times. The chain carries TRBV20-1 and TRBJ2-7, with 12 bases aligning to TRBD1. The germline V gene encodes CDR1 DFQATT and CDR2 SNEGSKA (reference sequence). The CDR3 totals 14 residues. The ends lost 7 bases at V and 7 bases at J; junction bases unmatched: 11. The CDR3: CSVRTGTGGYEQYF. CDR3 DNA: TGCAGTGTTAGGACCGGGACAGGGGGCTATGAGCAGTACTTC.

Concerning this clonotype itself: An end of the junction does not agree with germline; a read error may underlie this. Here the CDR3 reads CASSFVFTDTQYF. The CDR3 DNA reads as TGTGCTAGCAGCTTCGTGTTCACAGATACGCAGTATTTT. The chain employs TRBV7-7 and TRBJ2-3; D call uncertain. CDR1 is SSHAT and CDR2 is FNYEAQ in the germline V gene (reference sequence). The CDR3 covers 13 residues.

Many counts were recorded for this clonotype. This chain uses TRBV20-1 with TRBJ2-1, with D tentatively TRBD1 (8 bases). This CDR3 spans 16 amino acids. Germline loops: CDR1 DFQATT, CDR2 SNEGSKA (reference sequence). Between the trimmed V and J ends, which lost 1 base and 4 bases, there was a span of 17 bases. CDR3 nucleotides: TGCAGTGCTAGAGTTCTACAGGGGGAGGGGTACAATGAGCAGTTCTTC. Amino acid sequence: CSARVLQGEGYNEQFF.

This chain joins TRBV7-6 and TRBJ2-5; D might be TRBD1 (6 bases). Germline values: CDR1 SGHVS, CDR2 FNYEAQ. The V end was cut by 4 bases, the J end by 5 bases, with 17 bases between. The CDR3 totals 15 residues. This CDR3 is CASSSRQGRLETQYF. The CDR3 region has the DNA TGTGCCAGCAGCTCGCGGCAGGGGAGATTGGAGACCCAGTACTTC.

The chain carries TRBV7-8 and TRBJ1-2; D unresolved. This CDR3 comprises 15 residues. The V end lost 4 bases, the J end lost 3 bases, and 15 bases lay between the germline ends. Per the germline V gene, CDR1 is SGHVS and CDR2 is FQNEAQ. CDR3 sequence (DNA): TGTGCCAGCAGCTCCCTCGGCGTCCGTCACTATGGCTACACCTTC. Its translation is CASSSLGVRHYGYTF.

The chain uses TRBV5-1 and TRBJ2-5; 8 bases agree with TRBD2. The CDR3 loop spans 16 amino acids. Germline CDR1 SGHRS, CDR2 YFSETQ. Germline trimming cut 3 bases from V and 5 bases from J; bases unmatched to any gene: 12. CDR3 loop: CASSSVLAGSGETQYF. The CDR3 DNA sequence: TGCGCCAGCAGCTCCGTATTAGCGGGGTCGGGGGAGACCCAGTACTTC.

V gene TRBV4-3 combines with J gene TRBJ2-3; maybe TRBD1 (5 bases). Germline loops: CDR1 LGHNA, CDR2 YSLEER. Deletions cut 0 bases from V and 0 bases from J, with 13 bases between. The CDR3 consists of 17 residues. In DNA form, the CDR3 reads TGCGCCAGCAGCCAAGATGGGGCAGGAGCTAGCACAGATACGCAGTATTTT. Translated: CASSQDGAGASTDTQYF.

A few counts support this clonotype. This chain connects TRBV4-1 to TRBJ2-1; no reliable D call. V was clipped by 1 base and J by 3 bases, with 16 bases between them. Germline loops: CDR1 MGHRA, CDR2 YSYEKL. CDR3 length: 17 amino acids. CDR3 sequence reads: CASSQGFRQLNYNEQFF. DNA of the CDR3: TGCGCCAGCAGCCAAGGGTTTCGGCAGTTAAACTACAATGAGCAGTTCTTC.

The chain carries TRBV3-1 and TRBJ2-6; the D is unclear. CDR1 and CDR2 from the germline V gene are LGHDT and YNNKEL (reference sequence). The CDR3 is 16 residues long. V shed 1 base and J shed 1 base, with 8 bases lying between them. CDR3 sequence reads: CASSQVPFSGANVLTF. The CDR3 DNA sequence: TGTGCCAGCAGCCAAGTTCCCTTTTCTGGGGCCAACGTCCTGACTTTC.

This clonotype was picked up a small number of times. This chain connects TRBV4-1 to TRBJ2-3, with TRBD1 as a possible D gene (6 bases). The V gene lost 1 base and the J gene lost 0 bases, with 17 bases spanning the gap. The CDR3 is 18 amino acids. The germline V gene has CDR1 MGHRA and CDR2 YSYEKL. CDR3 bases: TGCGCCAGCAGCCAAGGACCTCTCAGGCAGGGGAGCACAGATACGCAGTATTTT. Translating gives CASSQGPLRQGSTDTQYF.

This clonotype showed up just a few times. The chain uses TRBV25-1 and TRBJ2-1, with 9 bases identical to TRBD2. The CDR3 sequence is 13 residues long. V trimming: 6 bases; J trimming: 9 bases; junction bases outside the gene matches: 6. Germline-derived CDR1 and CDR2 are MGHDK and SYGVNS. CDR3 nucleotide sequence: TGTGCCAGCAGGGAACTAGCGGGCCCTGAGCAGTTCTTC. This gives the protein CASRELAGPEQFF.